Each of the 2 T cell receptor beta chains below was sequenced from the same sample in a study of CD8 T cells in Susac syndrome. Reverse transcription of 0.5 to 1 ug RNA was performed with random hexamers. A single record per CDR3 protein comes from TCRdb applying MiXCR to the immunoSEQ multiplex PCR reads. The data show more than 95,000 distinct CDR3 sequences, with more than 85% seen just once and roughly 0.094% held by the top ten. Source material: CD4+ T cells from PBMCs. These receptors all stem from a human donor with multiple sclerosis.

The gene calls are TRBV7-9 and TRBJ1-2; D might be TRBD1 (5 bases). V dropped 1 base and J dropped 7 bases, with 13 bases sitting between them. The CDR3 is made up of 14 amino acids. The V gene's germline CDR1 is SEHNR and CDR2 FQNEAQ (reference sequence). The CDR3 sequence is CASSLVAGVSGYTF. In nucleotides, the CDR3 is TGTGCCAGCAGCTTAGTTGCGGGGGTTAGTGGCTACACCTTC.

This chain uses TRBV7-9 with TRBJ2-1, with 11 bases aligning to TRBD2. CDR3 size: 16 residues. Losses at the gene ends were 5 bases for V and 10 bases for J; bases not matched to a gene: 13. CDR1 is SEHNR and CDR2 is FQNEAQ in the germline V gene (reference sequence). CDR3 region: CASSKLAGAPGSEQFF. In DNA form, the CDR3 reads TGTGCCAGCAGCAAACTAGCGGGGGCACCTGGGAGCGAGCAGTTCTTC.